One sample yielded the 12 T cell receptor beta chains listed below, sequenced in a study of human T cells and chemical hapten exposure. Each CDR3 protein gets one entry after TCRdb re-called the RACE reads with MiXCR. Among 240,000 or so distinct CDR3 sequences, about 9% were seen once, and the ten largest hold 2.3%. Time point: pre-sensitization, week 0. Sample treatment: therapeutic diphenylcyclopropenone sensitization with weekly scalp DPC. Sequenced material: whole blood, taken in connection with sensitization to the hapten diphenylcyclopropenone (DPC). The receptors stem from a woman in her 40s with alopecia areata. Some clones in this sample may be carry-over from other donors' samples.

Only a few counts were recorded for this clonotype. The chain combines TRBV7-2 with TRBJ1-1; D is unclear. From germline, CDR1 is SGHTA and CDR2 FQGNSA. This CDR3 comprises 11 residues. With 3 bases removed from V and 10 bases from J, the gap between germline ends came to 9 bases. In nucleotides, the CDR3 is TGTGCCAGCAGCTTGTATGAAGCAGCTTTCTTT. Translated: CASSLYEAAFF. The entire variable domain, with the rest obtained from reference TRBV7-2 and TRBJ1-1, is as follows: GAGVSQSPSNKVTEKGKDVELRCDPISGHTALYWYRQSLGQGLEFLIYFQGNSAPDKSGLPSDRFSAERTGGSVSTLTIQRTQQEDSAVYLCASSLYEAAFFGQGTRLTVV.

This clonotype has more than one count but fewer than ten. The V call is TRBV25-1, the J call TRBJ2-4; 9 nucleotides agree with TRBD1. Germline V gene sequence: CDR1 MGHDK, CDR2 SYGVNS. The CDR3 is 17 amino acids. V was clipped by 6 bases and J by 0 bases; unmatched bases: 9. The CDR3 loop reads CASRPGTGTLAKNIQYF. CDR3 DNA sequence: TGTGCCAGCAGGCCCGGGACAGGGACCTTAGCCAAAAACATTCAGTACTTC. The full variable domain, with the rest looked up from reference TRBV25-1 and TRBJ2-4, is EADIYQTPRYLVIGTGKKITLECSQTMGHDKMYWYQQDPGMELHLIHYSYGVNSTEKGDLSSESTVSRIRTEHFPLTLESARPSHTSQYLCASRPGTGTLAKNIQYFGAGTRLSVL.

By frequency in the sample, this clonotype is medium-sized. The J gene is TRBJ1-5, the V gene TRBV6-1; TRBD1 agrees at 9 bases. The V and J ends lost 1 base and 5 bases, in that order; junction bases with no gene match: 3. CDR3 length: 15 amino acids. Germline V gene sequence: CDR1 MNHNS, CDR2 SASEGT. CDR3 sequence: CASSEEGQGHQPQHF. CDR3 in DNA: TGTGCCAGCAGTGAAGAGGGACAGGGCCATCAGCCCCAGCATTTT.

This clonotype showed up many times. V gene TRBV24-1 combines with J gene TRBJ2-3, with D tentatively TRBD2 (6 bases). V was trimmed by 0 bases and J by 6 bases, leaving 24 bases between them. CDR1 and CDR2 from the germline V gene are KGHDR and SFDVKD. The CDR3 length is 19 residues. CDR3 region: CATSDLMLREAWPGDTQYF. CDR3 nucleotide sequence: TGTGCCACCAGTGATTTGATGCTGAGGGAGGCCTGGCCCGGGGATACGCAGTATTTT.

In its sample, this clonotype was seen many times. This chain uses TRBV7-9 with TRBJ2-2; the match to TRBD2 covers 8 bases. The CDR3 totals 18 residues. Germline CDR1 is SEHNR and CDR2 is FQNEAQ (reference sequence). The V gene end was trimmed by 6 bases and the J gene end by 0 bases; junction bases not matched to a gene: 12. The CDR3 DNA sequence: TGTGCCAGCAGGTCTACCGGGGCTAGCGGGTCGAACACCGGGGAGCTGTTTTTT. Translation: CASRSTGASGSNTGELFF.

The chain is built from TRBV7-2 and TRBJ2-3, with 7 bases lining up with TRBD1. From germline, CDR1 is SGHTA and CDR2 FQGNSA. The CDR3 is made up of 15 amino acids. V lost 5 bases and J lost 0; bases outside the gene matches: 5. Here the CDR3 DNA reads TGTGCCAGCAGCCGAGGACAGGCAAGCACAGATACGCAGTATTTT. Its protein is CASSRGQASTDTQYF.

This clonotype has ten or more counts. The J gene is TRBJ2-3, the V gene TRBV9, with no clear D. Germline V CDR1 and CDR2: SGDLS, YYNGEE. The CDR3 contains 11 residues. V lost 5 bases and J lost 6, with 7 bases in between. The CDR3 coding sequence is TGTGCCAGCAGTCGCGAGGATACGCAGTATTTT. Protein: CASSREDTQYF.

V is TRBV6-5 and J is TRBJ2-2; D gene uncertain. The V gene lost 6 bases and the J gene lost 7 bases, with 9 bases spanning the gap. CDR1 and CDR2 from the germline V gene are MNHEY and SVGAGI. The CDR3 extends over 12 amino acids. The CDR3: CASRPNRGELFF. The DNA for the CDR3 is TGTGCCAGCAGGCCAAACCGCGGGGAGCTGTTTTTT.

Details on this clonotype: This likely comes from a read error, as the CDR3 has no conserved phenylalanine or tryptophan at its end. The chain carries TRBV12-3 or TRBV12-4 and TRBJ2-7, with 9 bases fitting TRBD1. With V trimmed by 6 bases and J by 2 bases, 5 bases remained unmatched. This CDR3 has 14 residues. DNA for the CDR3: TGTGCCAGCAGACGCACAGGGGGCGCCTACGAGCAGTACTAC. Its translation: CASRRTGGAYEQYY.

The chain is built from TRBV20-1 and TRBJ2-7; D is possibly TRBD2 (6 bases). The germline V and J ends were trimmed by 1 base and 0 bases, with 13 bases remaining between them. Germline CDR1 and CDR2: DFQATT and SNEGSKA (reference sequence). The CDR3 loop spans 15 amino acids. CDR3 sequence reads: CSARAGSGLSYEQYF. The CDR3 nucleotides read TGCAGTGCTAGAGCGGGTAGCGGTCTCTCCTACGAGCAGTACTTC.

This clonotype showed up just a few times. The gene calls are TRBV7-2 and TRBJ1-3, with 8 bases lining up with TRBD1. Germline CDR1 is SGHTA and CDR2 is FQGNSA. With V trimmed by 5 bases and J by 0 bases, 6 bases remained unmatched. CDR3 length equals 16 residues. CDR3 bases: TGTGCCAGCAGCACTCACGGGACAGGCTCTGGAAACACCATATATTTT. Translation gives CASSTHGTGSGNTIYF.

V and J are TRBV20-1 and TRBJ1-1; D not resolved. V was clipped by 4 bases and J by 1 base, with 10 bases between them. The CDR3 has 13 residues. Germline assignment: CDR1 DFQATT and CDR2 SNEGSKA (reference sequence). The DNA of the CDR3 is TGCAGTGCTACCCCCATTCGGAACACTGAAGCTTTCTTT. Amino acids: CSATPIRNTEAFF.